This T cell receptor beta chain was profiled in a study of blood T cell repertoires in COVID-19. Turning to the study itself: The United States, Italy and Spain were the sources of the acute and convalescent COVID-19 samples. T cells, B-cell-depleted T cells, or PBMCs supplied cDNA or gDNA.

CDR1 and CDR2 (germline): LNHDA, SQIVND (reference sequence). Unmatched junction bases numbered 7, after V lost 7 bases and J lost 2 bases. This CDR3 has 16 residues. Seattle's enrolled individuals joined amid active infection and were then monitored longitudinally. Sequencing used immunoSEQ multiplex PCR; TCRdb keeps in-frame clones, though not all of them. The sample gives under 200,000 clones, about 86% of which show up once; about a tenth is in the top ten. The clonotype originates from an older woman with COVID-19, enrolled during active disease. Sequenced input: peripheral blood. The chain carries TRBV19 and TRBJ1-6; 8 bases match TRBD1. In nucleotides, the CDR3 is TGTGCCAGTAAACCAACACAGGGGGCCTATAATTCACCCCTCCACTTT. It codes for CASKPTQGAYNSPLHF.